The table lists the clone carrying this T cell receptor beta chain with a count of one. Its antigen is unidentified. Trimming pared 4 bases from V and 7 bases from J, leaving 12 bases between. CDR1 is WSHSY and CDR2 is SAAADI in the germline V gene. This CDR3 contains 13 residues. The sample originates from a study of PD-1 blockade in classical Hodgkin lymphoma. Study background: Nivolumab dosed at 3 mg/kg went to patients intravenously every 2 weeks. Whole-study results and caveats: Exclusion removed patients who began nivolumab under 1 year after ASCT. Complete responders' baseline diversity resembled that of newly diagnosed patients.

No patient escaped relapse after autologous stem cell transplantation, and brentuximab vedotin exposure varied. Profiled with immunoSEQ multiplex PCR; TCRdb holds only in-frame clones, not every one. This table has roughly 14,000 clones, roughly 84% appearing once. The sequence was obtained from a human donor with classical Hodgkin lymphoma. The input for sequencing was peripheral blood mononuclear cells (PBMCs), taken at baseline. This rearrangement joins TRBV10-2 to TRBJ2-3, with D uncertain. The CDR3 loop is CASSVDRKNTQYF. The CDR3 nucleotides read TGCGCCAGCAGTGTTGACCGCAAAAATACGCAGTATTTT.